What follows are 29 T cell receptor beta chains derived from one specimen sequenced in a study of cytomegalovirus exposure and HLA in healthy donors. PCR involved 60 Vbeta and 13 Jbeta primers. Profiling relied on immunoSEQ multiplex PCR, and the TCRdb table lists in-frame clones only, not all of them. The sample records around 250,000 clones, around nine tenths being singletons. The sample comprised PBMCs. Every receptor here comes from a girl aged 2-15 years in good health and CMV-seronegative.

In nucleotides, the CDR3 is TGTGCCAGCAGCTCGACCGGGACAACGGGGAATTACGAGCAGTACTTC. Translating it yields CASSSTGTTGNYEQYF. The chain carries TRBV5-4 and TRBJ2-7; D is possibly TRBD1 (6 bases). The germline V and J ends were trimmed by 3 bases and 4 bases, with 20 bases remaining between them. The germline V gene encodes CDR1 SGHNT and CDR2 YYREEE (reference sequence). The CDR3 spans 16 residues.

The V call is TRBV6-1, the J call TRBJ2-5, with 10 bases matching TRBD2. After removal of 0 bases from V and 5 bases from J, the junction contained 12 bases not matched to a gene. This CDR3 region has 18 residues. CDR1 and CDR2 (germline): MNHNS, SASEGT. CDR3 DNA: TGTGCCAGCAGTGAAGCGCAGGAAGCGGGGGGGCGGAGGGAGACCCAGTACTTC. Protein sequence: CASSEAQEAGGRRETQYF.

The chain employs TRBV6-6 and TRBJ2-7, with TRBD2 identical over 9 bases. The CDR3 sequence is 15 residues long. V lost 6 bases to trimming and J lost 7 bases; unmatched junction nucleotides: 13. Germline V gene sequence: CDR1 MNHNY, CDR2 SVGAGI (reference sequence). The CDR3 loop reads CASSPGTSHLDEQYF. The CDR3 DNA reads TGTGCCAGCAGCCCCGGGACTAGCCACCTGGATGAGCAGTACTTC.

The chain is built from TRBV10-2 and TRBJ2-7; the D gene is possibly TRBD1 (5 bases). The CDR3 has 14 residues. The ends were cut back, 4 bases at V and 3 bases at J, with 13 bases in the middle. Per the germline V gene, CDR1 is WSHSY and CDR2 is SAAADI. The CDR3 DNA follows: TGCGCCAGCAGTGTGGCAGGGATAGACTACGAGCAGTACTTC. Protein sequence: CASSVAGIDYEQYF.

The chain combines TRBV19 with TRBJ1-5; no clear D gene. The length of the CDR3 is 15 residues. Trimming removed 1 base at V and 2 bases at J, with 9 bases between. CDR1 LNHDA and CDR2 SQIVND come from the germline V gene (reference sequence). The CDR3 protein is CASSIGGIGNQPQHF. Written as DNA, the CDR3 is TGTGCCAGTAGTATAGGAGGGATTGGCAATCAGCCCCAGCATTTT.

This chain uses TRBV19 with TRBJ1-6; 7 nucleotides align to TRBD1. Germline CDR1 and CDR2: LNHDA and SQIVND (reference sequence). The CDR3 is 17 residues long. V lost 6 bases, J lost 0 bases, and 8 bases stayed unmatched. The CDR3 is CASSELGQSSYNSPLHF. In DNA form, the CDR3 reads TGTGCCAGTAGCGAATTGGGACAGAGCTCCTATAATTCACCCCTCCACTTT.

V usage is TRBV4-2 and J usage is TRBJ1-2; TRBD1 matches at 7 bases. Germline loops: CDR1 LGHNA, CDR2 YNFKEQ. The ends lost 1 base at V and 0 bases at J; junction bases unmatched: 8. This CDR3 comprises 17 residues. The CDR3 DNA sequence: TGTGCCAGCAGCCAAGCGTCGAGGGACAGTACTAACTATGGCTACACCTTC. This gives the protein CASSQASRDSTNYGYTF.

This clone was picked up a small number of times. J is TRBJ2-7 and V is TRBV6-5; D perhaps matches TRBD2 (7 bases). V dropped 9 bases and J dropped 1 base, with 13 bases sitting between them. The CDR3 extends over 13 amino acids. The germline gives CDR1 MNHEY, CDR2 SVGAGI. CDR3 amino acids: CASRRGGSYEQYF. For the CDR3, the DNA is TGTGCCAGTCGGAGGGGGGGGTCCTACGAGCAGTACTTC.

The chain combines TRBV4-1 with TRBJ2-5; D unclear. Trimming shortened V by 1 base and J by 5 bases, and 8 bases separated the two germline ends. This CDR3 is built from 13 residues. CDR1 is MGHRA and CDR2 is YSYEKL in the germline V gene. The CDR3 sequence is CASSQVLGETQYF. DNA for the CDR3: TGCGCCAGCAGCCAAGTCCTCGGGGAGACCCAGTACTTC.

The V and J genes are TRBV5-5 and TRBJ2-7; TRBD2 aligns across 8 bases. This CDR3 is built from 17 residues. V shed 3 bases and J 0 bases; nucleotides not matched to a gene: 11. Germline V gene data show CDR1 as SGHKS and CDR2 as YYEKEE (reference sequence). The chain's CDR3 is CASSYTIAGLTSYEQYF. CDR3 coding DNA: TGTGCCAGCAGCTACACCATAGCGGGACTTACCTCCTACGAGCAGTACTTC.

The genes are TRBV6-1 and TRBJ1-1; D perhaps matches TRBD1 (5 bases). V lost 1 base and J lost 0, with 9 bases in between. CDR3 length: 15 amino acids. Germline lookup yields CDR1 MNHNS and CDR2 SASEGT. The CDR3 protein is CASSEVGEMNTEAFF. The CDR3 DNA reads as TGTGCCAGCAGTGAAGTAGGGGAAATGAACACTGAAGCTTTCTTT.

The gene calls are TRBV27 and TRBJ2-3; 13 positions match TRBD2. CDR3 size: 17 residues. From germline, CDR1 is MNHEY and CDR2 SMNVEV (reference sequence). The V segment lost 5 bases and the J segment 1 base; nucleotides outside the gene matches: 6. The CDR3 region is CASSRLAGGGGTDTQYF. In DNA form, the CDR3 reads TGTGCCAGCAGTCGACTAGCGGGGGGCGGGGGCACAGATACGCAGTATTTT.

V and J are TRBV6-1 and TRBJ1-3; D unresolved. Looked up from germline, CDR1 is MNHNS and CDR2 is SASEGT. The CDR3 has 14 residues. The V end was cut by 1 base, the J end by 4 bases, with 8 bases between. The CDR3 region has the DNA TGTGCCAGCAGTGAAGGAGGGAACGGAAACACCATATATTTT. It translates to CASSEGGNGNTIYF.

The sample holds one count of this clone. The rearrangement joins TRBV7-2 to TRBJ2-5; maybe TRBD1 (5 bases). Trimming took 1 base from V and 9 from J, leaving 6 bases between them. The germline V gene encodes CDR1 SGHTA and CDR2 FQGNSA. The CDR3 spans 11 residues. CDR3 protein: CASSLGQPQYF. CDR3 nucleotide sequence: TGTGCCAGCAGCTTAGGACAGCCCCAGTACTTC.

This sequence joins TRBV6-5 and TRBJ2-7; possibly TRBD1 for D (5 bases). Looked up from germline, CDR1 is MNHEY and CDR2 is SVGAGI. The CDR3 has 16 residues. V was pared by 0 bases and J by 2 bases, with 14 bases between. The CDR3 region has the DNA TGTGCCAGCAGTTACTCGGTCCCAGGGTATGCCTACGAGCAGTACTTC. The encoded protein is CASSYSVPGYAYEQYF.

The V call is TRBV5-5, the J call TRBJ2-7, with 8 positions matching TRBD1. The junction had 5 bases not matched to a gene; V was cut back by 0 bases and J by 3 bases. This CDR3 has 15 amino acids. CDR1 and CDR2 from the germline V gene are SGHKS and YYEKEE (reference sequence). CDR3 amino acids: CASSLAGTGIYEQYF. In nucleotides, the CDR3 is TGTGCCAGCAGCTTGGCCGGGACAGGCATCTACGAGCAGTACTTC.

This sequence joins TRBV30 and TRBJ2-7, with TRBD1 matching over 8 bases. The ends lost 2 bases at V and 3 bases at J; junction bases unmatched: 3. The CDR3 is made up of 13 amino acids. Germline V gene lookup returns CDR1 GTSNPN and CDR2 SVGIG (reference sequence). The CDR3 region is CAWSQQGGYEQYF. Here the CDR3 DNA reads TGTGCCTGGAGTCAACAGGGGGGCTACGAGCAGTACTTC.

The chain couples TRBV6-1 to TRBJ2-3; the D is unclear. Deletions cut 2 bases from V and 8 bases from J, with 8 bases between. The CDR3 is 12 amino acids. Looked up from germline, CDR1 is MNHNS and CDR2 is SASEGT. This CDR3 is CASSESGCTQYF. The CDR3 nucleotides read TGTGCCAGCAGTGAATCGGGTTGTACGCAGTATTTT.

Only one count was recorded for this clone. The CDR3 spells CASKIAGGTDTQYF. The CDR3 DNA sequence: TGTGCCAGCAAGATAGCGGGGGGCACAGATACGCAGTATTTT. The rearrangement joins TRBV27 to TRBJ2-3, with 9 bases lining up with TRBD2. This CDR3 spans 14 amino acids. V trimming: 7 bases; J trimming: 1 base; junction bases outside the gene matches: 3. Germline V gene sequence: CDR1 MNHEY, CDR2 SMNVEV (reference sequence).

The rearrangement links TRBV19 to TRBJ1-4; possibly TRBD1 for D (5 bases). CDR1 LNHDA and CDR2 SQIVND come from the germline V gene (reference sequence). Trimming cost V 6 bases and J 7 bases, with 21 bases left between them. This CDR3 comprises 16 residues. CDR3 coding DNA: TGTGCCAGTAGAGGCGGGGCGATAGGCGGACGTGAAAAACTGTTTTTT. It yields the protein CASRGGAIGGREKLFF.

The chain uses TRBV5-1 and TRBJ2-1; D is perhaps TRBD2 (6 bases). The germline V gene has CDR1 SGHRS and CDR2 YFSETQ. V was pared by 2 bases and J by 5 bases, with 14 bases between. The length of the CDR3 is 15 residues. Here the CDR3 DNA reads TGCGCCAGCAGCTTCCGGGACTCCGGGAACAATGAGCAGTTCTTC. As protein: CASSFRDSGNNEQFF.

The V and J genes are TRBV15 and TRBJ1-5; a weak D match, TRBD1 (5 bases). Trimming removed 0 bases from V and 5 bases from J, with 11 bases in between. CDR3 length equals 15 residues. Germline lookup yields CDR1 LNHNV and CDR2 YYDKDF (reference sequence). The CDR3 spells CATSRDSGGDQPQHF. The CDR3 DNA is TGTGCCACCAGCAGAGACTCAGGAGGGGATCAGCCCCAGCATTTT.

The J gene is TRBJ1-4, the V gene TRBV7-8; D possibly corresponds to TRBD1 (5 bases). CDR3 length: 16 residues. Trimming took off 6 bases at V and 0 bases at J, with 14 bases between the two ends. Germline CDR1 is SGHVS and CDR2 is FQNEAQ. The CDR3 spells CASRYGGGATNEKLFF. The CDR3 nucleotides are TGTGCCAGCAGATACGGGGGGGGTGCAACTAATGAAAAACTGTTTTTT.

The CDR3 here is CASSLGAGGELFF. The CDR3 DNA sequence: TGCGCCAGCAGCCTGGGGGCAGGCGGGGAGCTGTTTTTT. The chain joins TRBV4-1 to TRBJ2-2; D perhaps matches TRBD1 (6 bases). This CDR3 contains 13 residues. The V gene's germline CDR1 is MGHRA and CDR2 YSYEKL. V was trimmed by 4 bases and J by 7 bases, leaving 10 bases between them.

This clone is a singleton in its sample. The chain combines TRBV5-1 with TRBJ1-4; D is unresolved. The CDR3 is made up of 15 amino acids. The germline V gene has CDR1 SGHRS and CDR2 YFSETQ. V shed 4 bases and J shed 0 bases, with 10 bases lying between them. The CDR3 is CASSGGFSTNEKLFF. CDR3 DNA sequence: TGCGCCAGCAGCGGCGGATTTTCAACTAATGAAAAACTGTTTTTT.

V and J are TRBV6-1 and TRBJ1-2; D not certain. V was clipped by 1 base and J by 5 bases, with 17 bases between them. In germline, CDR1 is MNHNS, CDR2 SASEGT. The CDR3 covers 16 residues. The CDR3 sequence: CASSEGLGGSGYGYTF. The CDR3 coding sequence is TGTGCCAGCAGTGAAGGCCTGGGAGGTTCCGGGTATGGCTACACCTTC.

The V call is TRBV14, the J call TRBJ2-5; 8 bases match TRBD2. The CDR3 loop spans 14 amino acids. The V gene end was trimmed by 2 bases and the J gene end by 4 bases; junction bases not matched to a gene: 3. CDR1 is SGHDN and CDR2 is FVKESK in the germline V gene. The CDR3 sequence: CASSQLLAGETQYF. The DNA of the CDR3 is TGTGCCAGCAGCCAACTCCTAGCGGGAGAGACCCAGTACTTC.

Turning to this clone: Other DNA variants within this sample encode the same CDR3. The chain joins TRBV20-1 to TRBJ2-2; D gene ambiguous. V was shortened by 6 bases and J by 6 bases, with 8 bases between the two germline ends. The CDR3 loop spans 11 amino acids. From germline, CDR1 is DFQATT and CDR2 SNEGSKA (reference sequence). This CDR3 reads CSARGPGELFF. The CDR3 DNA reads TGCAGTGCCCGAGGCCCCGGGGAGCTGTTTTTT.

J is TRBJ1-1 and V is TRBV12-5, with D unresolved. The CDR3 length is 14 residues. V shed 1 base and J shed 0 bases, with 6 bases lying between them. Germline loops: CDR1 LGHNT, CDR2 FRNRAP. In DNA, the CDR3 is TGTGCTAGTGGTTTGGGACTCATGAACACTGAAGCTTTCTTT. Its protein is CASGLGLMNTEAFF. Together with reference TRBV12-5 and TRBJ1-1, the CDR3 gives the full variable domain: DARVTQTPRHKVTEMGQEVTMRCQPILGHNTVFWYRQTMMQGLELLAYFRNRAPLDDSGMPKDRFSAEMPDATLATLKIQPSEPRDSAVYFCASGLGLMNTEAFFGQGTRLTVV.